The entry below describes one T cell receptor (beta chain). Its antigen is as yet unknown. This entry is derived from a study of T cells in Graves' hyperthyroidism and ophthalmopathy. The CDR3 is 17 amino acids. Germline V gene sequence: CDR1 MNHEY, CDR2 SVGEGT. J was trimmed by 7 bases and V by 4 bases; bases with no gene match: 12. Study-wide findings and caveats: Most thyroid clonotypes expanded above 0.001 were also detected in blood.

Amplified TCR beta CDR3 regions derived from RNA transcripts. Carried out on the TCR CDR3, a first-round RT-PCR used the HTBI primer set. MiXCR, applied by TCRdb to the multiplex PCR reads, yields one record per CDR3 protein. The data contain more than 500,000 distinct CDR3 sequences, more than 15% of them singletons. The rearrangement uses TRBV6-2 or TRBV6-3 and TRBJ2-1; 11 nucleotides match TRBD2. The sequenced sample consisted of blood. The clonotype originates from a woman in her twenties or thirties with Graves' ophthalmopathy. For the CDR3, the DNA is TGTGCCAGCAGTTTTTTAGCGGGAGGGAAGGTATCAAATGAGCAGTTCTTC. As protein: CASSFLAGGKVSNEQFF.